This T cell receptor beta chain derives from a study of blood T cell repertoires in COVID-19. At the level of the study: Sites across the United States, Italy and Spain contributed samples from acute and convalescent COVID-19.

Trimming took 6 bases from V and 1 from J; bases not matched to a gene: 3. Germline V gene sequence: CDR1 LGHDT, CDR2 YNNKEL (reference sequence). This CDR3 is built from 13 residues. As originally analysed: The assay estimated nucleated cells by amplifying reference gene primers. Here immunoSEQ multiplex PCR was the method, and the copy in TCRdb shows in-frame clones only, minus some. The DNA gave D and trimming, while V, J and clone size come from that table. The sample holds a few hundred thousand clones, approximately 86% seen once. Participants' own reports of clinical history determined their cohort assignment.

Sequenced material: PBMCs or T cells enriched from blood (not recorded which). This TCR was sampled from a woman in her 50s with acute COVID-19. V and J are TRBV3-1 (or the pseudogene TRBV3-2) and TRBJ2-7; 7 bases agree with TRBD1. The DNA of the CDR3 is TGTGCCAGCAGACGACAGGGATCCTACGAGCAGTACTTC. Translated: CASRRQGSYEQYF.